This T cell receptor (beta chain) was identified during a study of T cell repertoires in cytomegalovirus infection. The CDR3 is made up of 14 amino acids. CDR1 and CDR2 (germline): SGHTA, FQGNSA. V was pared by 6 bases and J by 7 bases, with 16 bases between. MiXCR, applied by TCRdb to the reads, yields one record per CDR3 protein. The table includes fewer than 200,000 distinct CDR3 sequences, less than 25% detected once. This clonotype has just a few counts. Its antigen is unknown. The genes are TRBV7-2 and TRBJ1-5; D unresolved. Sequenced here: CD8+ T cells from cultured PBMCs, sampled from culture after CMV antigen stimulation. The clonotype originates from a human donor in good health (CMV status not recorded). Some clones in this sample may be carry-over from other donors' samples. CDR3 sequence: CASRPEGREQPQHF. CDR3 sequence (DNA): TGTGCCAGCAGGCCCGAAGGTCGGGAACAGCCCCAGCATTTT. The variable domain in full, completed from reference TRBV7-2 and TRBJ1-5, reads GAGVSQSPSNKVTEKGKDVELRCDPISGHTALYWYRQSLGQGLEFLIYFQGNSAPDKSGLPSDRFSAERTGGSVSTLTIQRTQQEDSAVYLCASRPEGREQPQHFGDGTRLSIL.